These 30 T cell receptor beta chains came from one sample sequenced in a study of graft-versus-host responses after intestinal transplantation. TCRdb's copy holds only in-frame clones and misses some; the assay was immunoSEQ multiplex PCR. The top ten hold under 0.95% of the sample, which has about 19,000 clones, about 38% seen once. The sequencing used alloreactive CD4+ T cells from a mixed lymphocyte reaction culture, collected before intestinal transplant. Subset meaning: CFSE-low proliferating T cells sorted from roughly six-day pre-transplant mixed lymphocyte reaction (GvH or HvG direction). These receptor sequences come from a human patient who received an intestinal transplant.

V and J are TRBV7-9 and TRBJ2-3; TRBD1 aligns across 7 bases. The CDR3 contains 15 residues. The germline gives CDR1 SEHNR, CDR2 FQNEAQ (reference sequence). V was pared by 5 bases and J by 4 bases, with 9 bases of the junction left unmatched. CDR3 in DNA: TGTGCCAGCAGCGTACACAGGGGAAGGTCAGATACGCAGTATTTT. Translating gives CASSVHRGRSDTQYF. Supplemented by reference TRBV7-9 and TRBJ2-3, the full variable domain reads DTGVSQNPRHKITKRGQNVTFRCDPISEHNRLYWYRQTLGQGPEFLTYFQNEAQLEKSRLLSDRFSAERPKGSFSTLEIQRTEQGDSAMYLCASSVHRGRSDTQYFGPGTRLTVL.

This sequence joins TRBV19 and TRBJ1-5, with D possibly matching TRBD1 (6 bases). Germline lookup yields CDR1 LNHDA and CDR2 SQIVND (reference sequence). The CDR3 extends over 14 amino acids. V lost 5 bases and J 3 bases, leaving 11 bases between the germline ends. The CDR3 nucleotides read TGTGCCAGTAGTCCCCAGGGGCACAATCAGCCCCAGCATTTT. Its translation: CASSPQGHNQPQHF.

The V gene is TRBV6-6, the J gene TRBJ1-2; D is possibly TRBD1 (5 bases). The V and J ends lost 0 bases and 2 bases respectively, with 7 bases between them. Germline CDR1 reads MNHNY; CDR2 reads SVGAGI (reference sequence). This CDR3 is built from 14 residues. The CDR3 bases are TGTGCCAGCAGTTACTCGACAGTGAACTATGGCTACACCTTC. Its protein is CASSYSTVNYGYTF.

J is TRBJ2-1 and V is TRBV7-9, with 10 nucleotides matching TRBD2. This CDR3 is built from 15 residues. V gave up 8 bases and J gave up 4 bases; unmatched junction bases: 8. Germline V gene sequence: CDR1 SEHNR, CDR2 FQNEAQ (reference sequence). CDR3 loop: CASGGYSGGYNEQFF. In DNA form, the CDR3 reads TGTGCCAGCGGCGGGTATAGCGGGGGGTACAATGAGCAGTTCTTC.

This sequence joins TRBV13 and TRBJ1-5; D gene uncertain. Per germline, CDR1 PRHDT and CDR2 FYEKMQ (reference sequence). The CDR3 totals 13 residues. Trimming cost V 1 base and J 5 bases, with 6 bases left between them. The CDR3, as DNA: TGTGCCAGCAGCTTAGAGCGGCATCAGCCCCAGCATTTT. Translated, it gives CASSLERHQPQHF. The entire variable domain, with the rest obtained from reference TRBV13 and TRBJ1-5, is as follows: AAGVIQSPRHLIKEKRETATLKCYPIPRHDTVYWYQQGPGQDPQFLISFYEKMQSDKGSIPDRFSAQQFSDYHSELNMSSLELGDSALYFCASSLERHQPQHFGDGTRLSIL.

In this sample, this clone turned up a few times. V is TRBV18 and J is TRBJ2-7, with 8 bases aligning to TRBD1. The length of the CDR3 is 14 residues. Unmatched junction bases numbered 1, after V lost 0 bases and J lost 3 bases. CDR1 and CDR2 from the germline V gene are KGHSH and LQKENI. The CDR3 DNA sequence: TGTGCCAGCTCACCACCGGGACAGGACTACGAGCAGTACTTC. Its protein is CASSPPGQDYEQYF. The variable domain in full, completed from reference TRBV18 and TRBJ2-7, reads NAGVMQNPRHLVRRRGQEARLRCSPMKGHSHVYWYRQLPEEGLKFMVYLQKENIIDESGMPKERFSAEFPKEGPSILRIQQVVRGDSAAYFCASSPPGQDYEQYFGPGTRLTVT.

This rearrangement joins TRBV5-1 to TRBJ2-3; D possibly corresponds to TRBD2 (5 bases). The CDR3 runs to 12 residues. Trimming cost V 2 bases and J 8 bases, with 9 bases left between them. Germline V CDR1 and CDR2: SGHRS, YFSETQ. Here the CDR3 DNA reads TGCGCCAGCAGCTTAGGCGGGCCTACGCAGTATTTT. Its protein product is CASSLGGPTQYF.

The V call is TRBV12-5, the J call TRBJ2-7; D unresolved. The CDR3 consists of 13 residues. Trimming took 5 bases from V and 0 from J, leaving 8 bases between them. Germline V CDR1 and CDR2: LGHNT, FRNRAP. CDR3 loop: CASGQYNSYEQYF. DNA of the CDR3: TGTGCTAGTGGTCAGTACAACTCCTACGAGCAGTACTTC.

The genes are TRBV7-9 and TRBJ2-7; 10 bases agree with TRBD1. This CDR3 has 16 residues. In germline, CDR1 is SEHNR, CDR2 FQNEAQ (reference sequence). V lost 5 bases and J lost 2; bases outside the gene matches: 9. The CDR3 nucleotides are TGTGCCAGCAGCCGAACTTTCGGGACAGGGGCCTACGAGCAGTACTTC. Protein: CASSRTFGTGAYEQYF.

The gene calls are TRBV19 and TRBJ1-1; 7 bases align to TRBD1. The CDR3 is made up of 17 amino acids. From germline, CDR1 is LNHDA and CDR2 SQIVND (reference sequence). V was clipped by 1 base and J by 5 bases; unmatched bases: 13. CDR3 loop: CASSIVSFWRGRTEAFF. DNA for the CDR3: TGTGCCAGTAGTATAGTCTCTTTCTGGAGGGGGCGGACTGAAGCTTTCTTT.

This clone showed up just a few times. The gene calls are TRBV14 and TRBJ2-2, with D tentatively TRBD1 (6 bases). The CDR3 is 15 residues long. V lost 1 base and J 8 bases, leaving 14 bases between the germline ends. CDR1 is SGHDN and CDR2 is FVKESK in the germline V gene. The CDR3 region is CASSQANRATGELFF. Here the CDR3 DNA reads TGTGCCAGCAGCCAAGCTAACAGGGCAACAGGGGAGCTGTTTTTT.

The chain employs TRBV18 and TRBJ1-2; 8 bases line up with TRBD1. V trimming: 4 bases; J trimming: 4 bases; junction bases outside the gene matches: 2. This CDR3 is 13 amino acids long. Germline assignment: CDR1 KGHSH and CDR2 LQKENI. Here the CDR3 DNA reads TGTGCCAGCTCACAGGACAGGGCCTATGGCTACACCTTC. Translated: CASSQDRAYGYTF.

V and J are TRBV19 and TRBJ2-5; 8 bases agree with TRBD1. Germline values: CDR1 LNHDA, CDR2 SQIVND (reference sequence). The V and J ends lost 3 bases and 0 bases, in that order; junction bases with no gene match: 6. The CDR3 consists of 16 residues. The CDR3 coding sequence is TGTGCCAGTAGTATGTGGACAGGGCCTAACCAAGAGACCCAGTACTTC. Residues: CASSMWTGPNQETQYF. Based on the CDR3 plus reference TRBV19 and TRBJ2-5, the full variable domain is DGGITQSPKYLFRKEGQNVTLSCEQNLNHDAMYWYRQDPGQGLRLIYYSQIVNDFQKGDIAEGYSVSREKKESFPLTVTSAQKNPTAFYLCASSMWTGPNQETQYFGPGTRLLVL.

The chain uses TRBV9 and TRBJ1-3; TRBD1 aligns across 9 bases. Germline V gives CDR1 SGDLS, CDR2 YYNGEE. After removal of 4 bases from V and 4 bases from J, the junction contained 6 bases not matched to a gene. CDR3 size: 15 residues. CDR3 region: CASSPRTGDGNTIYF. The DNA of the CDR3 is TGTGCCAGCAGCCCAAGGACAGGGGACGGAAACACCATATATTTT.

This clone was detected only a few times. V and J are TRBV5-1 and TRBJ1-2; D remains unclear. The germline V gene has CDR1 SGHRS and CDR2 YFSETQ. The length of the CDR3 is 15 residues. Between the trimmed V and J ends, which lost 0 bases and 0 bases, there was a span of 9 bases. Here the CDR3 DNA reads TGCGCCAGCAGCTTGGACCTCTTCCCTAACTATGGCTACACCTTC. It codes for CASSLDLFPNYGYTF.

The chain carries TRBV5-4 and TRBJ1-2; D is possibly TRBD1 (6 bases). The ends were cut back, 4 bases at V and 5 bases at J, with 15 bases in the middle. This CDR3 is built from 14 residues. The V gene's germline CDR1 is SGHNT and CDR2 YYREEE (reference sequence). The CDR3 protein is CASSPRTENYGYTF. The CDR3 nucleotides read TGTGCCAGCAGCCCCAGGACAGAAAATTATGGCTACACCTTC.

The chain uses TRBV5-1 and TRBJ2-6, with unresolved D. V was pared by 0 bases and J by 0 bases, with 7 bases between. Germline CDR1 is SGHRS and CDR2 is YFSETQ. The CDR3 is 16 residues long. The CDR3 coding sequence is TGCGCCAGCAGCTTGGACCCCACCTCTGGGGCCAACGTCCTGACTTTC. It encodes CASSLDPTSGANVLTF.

The chain recombines TRBV18 with TRBJ1-1; no clear D. This CDR3 is built from 15 residues. Germline V gene data show CDR1 as KGHSH and CDR2 as LQKENI. With 3 bases removed from V and 8 bases from J, the gap between germline ends came to 19 bases. The CDR3 region has the DNA TGTGCCAGCTCACCCTCTTCCCGACCCGCGACAGAAGCTTTCTTT. Translated, it gives CASSPSSRPATEAFF.

J is TRBJ2-1 and V is TRBV5-5, with 9 bases identical to TRBD2. The V gene's germline CDR1 is SGHKS and CDR2 YYEKEE (reference sequence). The CDR3 extends over 16 amino acids. Losses at the gene ends were 2 bases for V and 4 bases for J; bases not matched to a gene: 7. The CDR3 is CASSLKGLALYNEQFF. For the CDR3, the DNA is TGTGCCAGCAGCTTAAAGGGACTAGCTCTTTACAATGAGCAGTTCTTC.

The table lists this clone with a count of one. This chain joins TRBV6-1 and TRBJ1-2, with 8 bases matching TRBD1. Unmatched junction bases numbered 5, after V lost 4 bases and J lost 4 bases. Germline-derived CDR1 and CDR2 are MNHNS and SASEGT. This CDR3 comprises 14 residues. The CDR3 protein is CASSGATGVYGYTF. The CDR3 DNA follows: TGTGCCAGCAGTGGGGCGACAGGGGTCTATGGCTACACCTTC.

For the CDR3, the DNA is TGTGCCAGCTCACCGGGGCAGGTGATCTCCTACGAGCAGTACTTC. The encoded protein is CASSPGQVISYEQYF. The chain has TRBV18 and TRBJ2-7; the D gene is possibly TRBD1 (5 bases). The germline gives CDR1 KGHSH, CDR2 LQKENI. V gave up 3 bases and J gave up 0 bases, with 12 bases separating them. CDR3 length: 15 residues.

By share, this clone counts as medium-sized. V usage is TRBV7-9 and J usage is TRBJ2-3; D remains unclear. There are 13 residues in the CDR3. Trimming shortened V by 2 bases and J by 0 bases, and 3 bases separated the two germline ends. Germline V lookup: CDR1 SEHNR, CDR2 FQNEAQ (reference sequence). CDR3: CASSLLSTDTQYF. CDR3 DNA sequence: TGTGCCAGCAGCTTACTTAGCACAGATACGCAGTATTTT.

The chain joins TRBV7-8 to TRBJ2-1, with TRBD2 matching over 10 bases. Trimming at V came to 5 bases and at J to 0 bases, leaving 16 bases not matched to a gene. The germline CDR1 and CDR2 sequences are SGHVS and FQNEAQ. The CDR3 is 20 residues long. CDR3 sequence reads: CASSDPSGGAGPSSYNEQFF. The DNA of the CDR3 is TGTGCCAGCAGCGACCCTAGCGGGGGCGCCGGGCCAAGCTCCTACAATGAGCAGTTCTTC.

This clone was seen a handful of times. The chain uses TRBV7-2 and TRBJ1-6; TRBD1 might be the D (6 bases). CDR1 and CDR2 (germline): SGHTA, FQGNSA. The V end lost 0 bases, the J end lost 10 bases, and 16 bases lay between the germline ends. The CDR3 is 16 amino acids. CDR3: CASSLARQVRGSPLHF. CDR3 nucleotides: TGTGCCAGCAGCTTAGCTCGACAGGTCAGGGGATCACCCCTCCACTTT.

J is TRBJ1-4 and V is TRBV2; 9 bases match TRBD1. The CDR3 totals 14 residues. V lost 5 bases and J lost 7; bases outside the gene matches: 5. The germline V gene has CDR1 SNHLY and CDR2 FYNNEI. CDR3 in DNA: TGTGCCAGCAGTCTTCGACAGGGGGGTGAAAAACTGTTTTTT. It translates to CASSLRQGGEKLFF.

The chain joins TRBV10-3 to TRBJ2-1; 8 bases are shared with TRBD2. Trimming took 6 bases from V and 3 from J; bases not matched to a gene: 4. The CDR3 consists of 14 residues. The germline V gene has CDR1 ENHRY and CDR2 SYGVKD. DNA of the CDR3: TGTGCCATCAGCAAAGGGACTAGCTACAATGAGCAGTTCTTC. Residues: CAISKGTSYNEQFF.

The chain combines TRBV18 with TRBJ1-6; D remains ambiguous. Germline CDR1 and CDR2: KGHSH and LQKENI. V was clipped by 1 base and J by 8 bases, with 6 bases between them. The CDR3 is 13 residues long. The CDR3 bases are TGTGCCAGCTCACCACGGAGTGATTCACCCCTCCACTTT. Its protein product is CASSPRSDSPLHF.

V and J are TRBV2 and TRBJ1-5; D call uncertain. Germline loops: CDR1 SNHLY, CDR2 FYNNEI. The CDR3 totals 14 residues. Trimming stripped 7 bases from V and 7 bases from J, with 17 bases between. CDR3 nucleotides: TGTGCCAGCAATGGACGGAACACCTTACAGCCCCAGCATTTT. Translation gives CASNGRNTLQPQHF.

The chain couples TRBV19 to TRBJ2-1, with D perhaps matching TRBD2 (6 bases). In germline, CDR1 is LNHDA, CDR2 SQIVND (reference sequence). The CDR3 totals 15 residues. Trimming removed 7 bases at V and 2 bases at J, with 15 bases between. CDR3 DNA: TGTGCCAGTATGAATCGGGGGTTCACCTACAATGAGCAGTTCTTC. This gives the protein CASMNRGFTYNEQFF.

The chain couples TRBV6-1 to TRBJ2-1; the D is unclear. Germline V gives CDR1 MNHNS, CDR2 SASEGT. The CDR3 runs 14 residues. V lost 5 bases and J 7 bases, leaving 15 bases between the germline ends. The CDR3 spells CASSQHQPGNEQFF. CDR3 nucleotide sequence: TGTGCCAGCAGTCAACACCAACCTGGAAATGAGCAGTTCTTC.